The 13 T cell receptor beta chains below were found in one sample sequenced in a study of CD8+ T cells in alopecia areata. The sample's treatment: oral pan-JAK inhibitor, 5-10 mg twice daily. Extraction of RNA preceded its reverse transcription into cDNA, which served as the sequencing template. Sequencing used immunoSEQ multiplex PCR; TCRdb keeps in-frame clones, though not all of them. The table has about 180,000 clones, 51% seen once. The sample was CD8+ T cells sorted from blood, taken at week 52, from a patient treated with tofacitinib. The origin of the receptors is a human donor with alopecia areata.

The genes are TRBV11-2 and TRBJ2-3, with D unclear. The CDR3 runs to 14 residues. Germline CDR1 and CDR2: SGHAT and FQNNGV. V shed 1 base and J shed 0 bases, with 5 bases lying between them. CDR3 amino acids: CASSLGLSTDTQYF. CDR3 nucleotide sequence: TGTGCCAGCAGCTTAGGACTTAGCACAGATACGCAGTATTTT.

The CDR3 DNA reads as TGTGCCAGCAGCCGGGACAGGGCAGCGGATACGCAGTATTTT. It codes for CASSRDRAADTQYF. This chain connects TRBV7-2 to TRBJ2-3, with TRBD1 identical over 9 bases. From germline, CDR1 is SGHTA and CDR2 FQGNSA. The CDR3 loop spans 14 amino acids. V shed 5 bases, J shed 6 bases, and the junction held 6 bases outside the gene matches.

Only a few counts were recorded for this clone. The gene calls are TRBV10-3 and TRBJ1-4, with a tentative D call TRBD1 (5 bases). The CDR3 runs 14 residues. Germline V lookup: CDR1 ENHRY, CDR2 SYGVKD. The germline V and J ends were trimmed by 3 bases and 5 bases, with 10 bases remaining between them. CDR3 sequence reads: CAISDAGPNEKLFF. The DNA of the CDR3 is TGTGCCATCAGTGACGCGGGGCCCAATGAAAAACTGTTTTTT.

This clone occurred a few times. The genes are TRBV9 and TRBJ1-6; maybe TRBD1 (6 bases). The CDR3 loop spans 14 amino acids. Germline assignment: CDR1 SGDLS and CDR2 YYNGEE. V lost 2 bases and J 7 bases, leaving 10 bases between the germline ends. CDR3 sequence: CASSVGTPNSPLHF. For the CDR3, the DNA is TGTGCCAGCAGCGTCGGGACACCGAATTCACCCCTCCACTTT.

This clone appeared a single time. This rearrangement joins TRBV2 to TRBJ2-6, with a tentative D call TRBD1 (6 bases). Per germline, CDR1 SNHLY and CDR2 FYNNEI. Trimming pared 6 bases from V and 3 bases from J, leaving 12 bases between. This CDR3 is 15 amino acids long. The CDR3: CASRTGPDGANVLTF. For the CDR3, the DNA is TGTGCCAGCAGGACAGGTCCGGATGGGGCCAACGTCCTGACTTTC.

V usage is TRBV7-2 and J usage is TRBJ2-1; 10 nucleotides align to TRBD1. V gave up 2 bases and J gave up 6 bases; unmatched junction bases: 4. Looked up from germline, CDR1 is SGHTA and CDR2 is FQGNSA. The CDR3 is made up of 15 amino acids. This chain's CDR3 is CASSLIGQGVNEQFF. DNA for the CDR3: TGTGCCAGCAGCTTAATAGGACAGGGGGTCAATGAGCAGTTCTTC.

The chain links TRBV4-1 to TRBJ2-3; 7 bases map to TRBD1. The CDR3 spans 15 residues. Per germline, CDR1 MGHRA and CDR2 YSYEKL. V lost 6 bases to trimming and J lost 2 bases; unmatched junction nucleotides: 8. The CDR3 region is CASSTTGPNTDTQYF. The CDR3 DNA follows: TGCGCCAGCAGTACGACAGGGCCCAACACAGATACGCAGTATTTT.

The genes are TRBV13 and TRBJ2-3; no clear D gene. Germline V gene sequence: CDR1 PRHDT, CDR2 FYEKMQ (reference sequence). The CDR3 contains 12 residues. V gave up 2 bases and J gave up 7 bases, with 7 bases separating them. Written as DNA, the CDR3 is TGTGCCAGCAGCTTAACCCGCAATACGCAGTATTTT. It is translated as CASSLTRNTQYF.

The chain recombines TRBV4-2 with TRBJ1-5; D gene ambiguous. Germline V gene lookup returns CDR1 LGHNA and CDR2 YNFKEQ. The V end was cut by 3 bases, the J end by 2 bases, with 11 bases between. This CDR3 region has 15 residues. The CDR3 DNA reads TGTGCCAGCAGCCAGGAAGTTACAGGCAATCAGCCCCAGCATTTT. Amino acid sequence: CASSQEVTGNQPQHF.

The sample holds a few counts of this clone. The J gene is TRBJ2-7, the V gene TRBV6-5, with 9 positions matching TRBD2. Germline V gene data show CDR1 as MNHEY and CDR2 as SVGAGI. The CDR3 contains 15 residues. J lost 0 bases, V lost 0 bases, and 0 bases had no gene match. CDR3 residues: CASSYSSGGSYEQYF. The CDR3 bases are TGTGCCAGCAGTTACTCTAGCGGGGGCTCCTACGAGCAGTACTTC.

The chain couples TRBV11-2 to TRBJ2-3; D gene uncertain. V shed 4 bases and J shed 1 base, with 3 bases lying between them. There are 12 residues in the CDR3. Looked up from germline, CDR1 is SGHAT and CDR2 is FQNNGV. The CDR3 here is CASSSRTDTQYF. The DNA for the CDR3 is TGTGCCAGCAGCTCCCGCACAGATACGCAGTATTTT.

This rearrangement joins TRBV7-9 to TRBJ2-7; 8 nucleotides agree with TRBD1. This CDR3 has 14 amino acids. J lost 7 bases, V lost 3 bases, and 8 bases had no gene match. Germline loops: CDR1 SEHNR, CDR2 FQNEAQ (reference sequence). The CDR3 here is CASSFWDRSGEQYF. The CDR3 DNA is TGTGCCAGCAGCTTTTGGGACAGGTCCGGGGAGCAGTACTTC.

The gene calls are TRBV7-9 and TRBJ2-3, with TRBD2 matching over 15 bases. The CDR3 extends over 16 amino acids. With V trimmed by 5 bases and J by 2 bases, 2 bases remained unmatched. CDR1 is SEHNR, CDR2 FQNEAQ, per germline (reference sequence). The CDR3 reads CASSRTSGGATDTQYF. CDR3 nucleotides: TGTGCCAGCAGCCGGACTAGCGGGGGGGCCACAGATACGCAGTATTTT.